The T cell receptor (beta chain) under discussion was sequenced for a study of blood T cell repertoires in COVID-19. Looking at the study overall: Spain, Italy and the United States supplied samples that represented acute and convalescent COVID-19.

The protocol was immunoSEQ multiplex PCR, while the TCRdb copy is restricted to in-frame clones and leaves out a portion. The sample holds about 200,000 clones, 85% to 90% seen once. Germline V gene lookup returns CDR1 MNHEY and CDR2 SMNVEV (reference sequence). V shed 3 bases and J shed 2 bases, with 10 bases lying between them. This CDR3 region has 14 residues. V usage is TRBV27 and J usage is TRBJ1-1; D perhaps matches TRBD1 (6 bases). This TCR came from a man between 18 and 29 years old with active or convalescent COVID-19. Specimen: peripheral blood. This CDR3 is CASSFMGHNTEAFF. Written as DNA, the CDR3 is TGTGCCAGCAGTTTTATGGGACACAACACTGAAGCTTTCTTT.